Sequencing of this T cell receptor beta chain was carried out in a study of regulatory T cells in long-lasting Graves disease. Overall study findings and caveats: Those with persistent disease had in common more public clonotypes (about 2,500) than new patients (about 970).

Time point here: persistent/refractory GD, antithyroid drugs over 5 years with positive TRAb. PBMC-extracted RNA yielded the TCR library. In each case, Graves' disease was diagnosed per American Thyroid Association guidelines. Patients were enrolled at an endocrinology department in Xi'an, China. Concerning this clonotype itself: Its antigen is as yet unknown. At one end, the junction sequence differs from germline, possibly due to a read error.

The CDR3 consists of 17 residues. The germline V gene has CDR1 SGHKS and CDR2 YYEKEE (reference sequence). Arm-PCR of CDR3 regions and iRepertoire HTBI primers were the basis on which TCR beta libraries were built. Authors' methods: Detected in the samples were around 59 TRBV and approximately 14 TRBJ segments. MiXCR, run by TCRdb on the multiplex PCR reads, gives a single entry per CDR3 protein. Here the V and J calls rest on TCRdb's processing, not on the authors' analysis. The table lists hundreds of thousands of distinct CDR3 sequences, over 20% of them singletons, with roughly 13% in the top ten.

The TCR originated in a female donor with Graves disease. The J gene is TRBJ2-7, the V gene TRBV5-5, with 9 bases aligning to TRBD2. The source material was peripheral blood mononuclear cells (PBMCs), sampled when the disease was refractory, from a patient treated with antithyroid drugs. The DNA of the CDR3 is TGCGCCAGCAGCCAAGTTAGCGGGAGTGAACTCTCCTACGAGCAGTACTTC. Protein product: CASSQVSGSELSYEQYF.